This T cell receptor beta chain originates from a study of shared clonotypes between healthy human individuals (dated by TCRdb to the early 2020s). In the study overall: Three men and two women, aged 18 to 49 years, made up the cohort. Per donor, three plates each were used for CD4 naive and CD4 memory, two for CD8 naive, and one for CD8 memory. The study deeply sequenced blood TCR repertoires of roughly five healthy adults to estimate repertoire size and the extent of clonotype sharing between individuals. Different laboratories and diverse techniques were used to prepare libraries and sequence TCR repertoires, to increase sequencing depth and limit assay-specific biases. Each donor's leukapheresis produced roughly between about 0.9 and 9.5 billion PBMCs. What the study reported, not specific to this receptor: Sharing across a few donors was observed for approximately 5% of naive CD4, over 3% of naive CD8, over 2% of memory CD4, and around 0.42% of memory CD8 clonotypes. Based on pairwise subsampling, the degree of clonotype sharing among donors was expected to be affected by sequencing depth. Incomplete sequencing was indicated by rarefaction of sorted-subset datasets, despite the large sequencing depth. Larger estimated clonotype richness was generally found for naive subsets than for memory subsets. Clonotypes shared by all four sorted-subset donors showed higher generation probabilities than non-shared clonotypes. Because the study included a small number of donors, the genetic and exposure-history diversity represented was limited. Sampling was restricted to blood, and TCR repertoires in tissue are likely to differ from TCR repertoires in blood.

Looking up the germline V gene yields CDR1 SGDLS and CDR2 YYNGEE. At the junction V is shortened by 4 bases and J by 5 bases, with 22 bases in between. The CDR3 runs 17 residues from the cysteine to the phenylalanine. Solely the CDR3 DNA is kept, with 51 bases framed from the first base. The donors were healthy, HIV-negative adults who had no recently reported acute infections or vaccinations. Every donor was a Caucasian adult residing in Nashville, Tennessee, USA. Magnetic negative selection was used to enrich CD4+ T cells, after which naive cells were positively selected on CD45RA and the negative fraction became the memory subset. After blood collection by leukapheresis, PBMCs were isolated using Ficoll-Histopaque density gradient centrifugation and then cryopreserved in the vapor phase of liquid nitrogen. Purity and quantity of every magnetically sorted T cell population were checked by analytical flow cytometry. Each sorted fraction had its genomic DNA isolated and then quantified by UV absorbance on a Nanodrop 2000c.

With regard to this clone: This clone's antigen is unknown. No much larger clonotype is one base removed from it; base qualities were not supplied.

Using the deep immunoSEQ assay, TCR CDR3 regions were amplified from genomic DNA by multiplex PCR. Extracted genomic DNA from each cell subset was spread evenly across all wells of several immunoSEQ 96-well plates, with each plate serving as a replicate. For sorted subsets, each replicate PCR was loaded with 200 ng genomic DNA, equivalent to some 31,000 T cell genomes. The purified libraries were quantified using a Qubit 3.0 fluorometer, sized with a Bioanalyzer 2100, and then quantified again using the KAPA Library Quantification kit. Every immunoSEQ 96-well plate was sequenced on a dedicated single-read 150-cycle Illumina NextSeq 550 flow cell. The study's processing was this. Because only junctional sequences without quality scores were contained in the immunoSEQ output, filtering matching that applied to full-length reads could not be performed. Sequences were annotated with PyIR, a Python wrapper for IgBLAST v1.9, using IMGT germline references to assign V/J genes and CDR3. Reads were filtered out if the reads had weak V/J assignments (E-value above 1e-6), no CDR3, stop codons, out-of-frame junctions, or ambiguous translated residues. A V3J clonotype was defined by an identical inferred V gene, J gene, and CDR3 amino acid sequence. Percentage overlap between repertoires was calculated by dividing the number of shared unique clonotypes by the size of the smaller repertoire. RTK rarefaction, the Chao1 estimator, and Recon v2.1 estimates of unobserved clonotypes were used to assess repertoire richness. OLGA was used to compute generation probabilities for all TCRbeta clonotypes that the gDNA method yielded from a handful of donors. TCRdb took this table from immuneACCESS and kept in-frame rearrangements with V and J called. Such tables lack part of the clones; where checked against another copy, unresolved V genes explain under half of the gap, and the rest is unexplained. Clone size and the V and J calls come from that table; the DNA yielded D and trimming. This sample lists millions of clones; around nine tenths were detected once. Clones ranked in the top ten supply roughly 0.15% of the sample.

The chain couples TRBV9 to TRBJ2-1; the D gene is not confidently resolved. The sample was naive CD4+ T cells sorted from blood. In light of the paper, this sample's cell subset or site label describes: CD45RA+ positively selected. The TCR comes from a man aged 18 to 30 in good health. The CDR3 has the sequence CASSPWYLGLANNEQFF. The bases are TGTGCCAGCAGCCCATGGTATTTAGGATTAGCTAACAATGAGCAGTTCTTC. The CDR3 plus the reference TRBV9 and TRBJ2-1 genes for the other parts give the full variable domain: DSGVTQTPKHLITATGQRVTLRCSPRSGDLSVYWYQQSLDQGLQFLIQYYNGEERAKGNILERFSAQQFPDLHSELNLSSLELGDSALYFCASSPWYLGLANNEQFFGPGTRLTVL.